Here is one TCR beta chain with its context. This sample stems from a study of blood T cell repertoires in COVID-19. For the study at large: There were acute and convalescent COVID-19 samples, and they came from the United States, Italy and Spain.

The CDR3 length is 16 residues. Germline loops: CDR1 SGHNT, CDR2 YYREEE (reference sequence). Losses at the gene ends were 9 bases for V and 5 bases for J; bases not matched to a gene: 12. Profiling relied on immunoSEQ multiplex PCR, and the TCRdb table lists in-frame clones only, not all of them. The sample includes about 150,000 clones, around 87% of them seen just once. The sequence derives from a man in his late teens or twenties with COVID-19, enrolled during active disease. The chain recombines TRBV5-4 with TRBJ2-2, with 11 bases matching TRBD2. Sequencing used peripheral blood. The CDR3 DNA reads TGTGCCATTCAAGGGACTAGCGGAGGGCGGACCGGGGAGCTGTTTTTT. Protein sequence: CAIQGTSGGRTGELFF.